This T cell receptor (beta chain) was sequenced during a study of blood T cells in healthy people across ages. General study points: The study found more naive CD4+ cells and higher diversity in long-lived than aged donors.

Sample-barcoded 5' priming and a J-beta primer mix drove a second PCR of roughly 7 to 11 cycles. One entry per CDR3 protein, called by TCRdb with MiXCR from the 5' RACE reads. The sample yields around 800,000 distinct CDR3 sequences, about a quarter seen once. Comments on this clonotype: Its target is not known.

This CDR3 spans 14 amino acids. Unmatched junction bases numbered 4, after V lost 4 bases and J lost 6 bases. Germline CDR1 reads LGHDT; CDR2 reads YNNKEL (reference sequence). Another study also made use of these data, one on T cells of mothers and their children. That work adds: Each child gave approximately 3 million TCR beta CDR3 reads (each mother, over 9 million).

The sequence was obtained from a boy aged 10-17 years in good health. Material for sequencing was blood. V is TRBV3-1 and J is TRBJ1-4; TRBD1 aligns across 8 bases. This CDR3 is CASSLTGADEKLFF. The CDR3 bases are TGTGCCAGCAGCCTGACAGGGGCTGATGAAAAACTGTTTTTT.